These T cell receptor beta chains were read from a single sample in a study of cytomegalovirus exposure and HLA in healthy donors. Method: immunoSEQ multiplex PCR; TCRdb's copy keeps in-frame clones and lacks some. The profile shows more than 150,000 clones, 75% to 85% of them singletons. Material for sequencing was PBMCs. These receptors all stem from a woman aged 18-29 years in good health and CMV-seropositive. The CDR3 runs from the conserved cysteine through the conserved F or W. A D gene is named only where the DNA matches it firmly. Clone size, where shown, is once, few, many, or a class for clones that have expanded.

D	size	V	length	J	CDR3	DNA
NA	NA	TRBV2	13	TRBJ1-5	CASDSYSNQPQHF	TGTGCCAGCGACAGCTATAGCAATCAGCCCCAGCATTTT
TRBD2	NA	TRBV6-4	14	TRBJ2-1	CAKRAGCSYNEQFF	TGTGCCAAGAGAGCGGGGTGCTCCTACAATGAGCAGTTCTTC
TRBD1	NA	TRBV7-3	15	TRBJ2-1	CASSRQGGGYNEQFF	TGTGCCAGCAGTCGACAGGGGGGAGGCTACAATGAGCAGTTCTTC
NA	NA	TRBV27	18	TRBJ2-7	CASSLIGLSTRGSYEQYF	TGTGCCAGCAGTTTAATAGGGTTATCGACTAGGGGATCCTACGAGCAGTACTTC
NA	NA	TRBV5-1	16	TRBJ2-1	CASSLAQGTAYNEQFF	TGCGCCAGCAGCTTGGCCCAGGGCACGGCCTACAATGAGCAGTTCTTC
NA	NA	TRBV5-1	15	TRBJ2-2	CASSLIQGTTGELFF	TGCGCCAGCAGCTTGATCCAGGGGACCACCGGGGAGCTGTTTTTT
TRBD2	NA	TRBV4-3	15	TRBJ2-5	CASSQESGGWETQYF	TGCGCCAGCAGCCAAGAAAGCGGGGGTTGGGAGACCCAGTACTTC
TRBD1	NA	TRBV28	14	TRBJ2-7	CASRGQGSPYEQYF	TGTGCCAGCCGGGGACAGGGGTCCCCCTACGAGCAGTACTTC
NA	NA	TRBV6-5	15	TRBJ1-2	CASSYSTGVTYGYTF	TGTGCCAGCAGTTACTCGACAGGTGTAACCTATGGCTACACCTTC
NA	NA	TRBV28	16	TRBJ2-2	CASSLETGSYTGELFF	TGTGCCAGCAGTTTAGAGACAGGCTCTTACACCGGGGAGCTGTTTTTT
NA	NA	TRBV6-1	15	TRBJ2-6	CASSSPRSGANVLTF	TGTGCCAGCAGTAGCCCTCGTTCCGGGGCCAACGTCCTGACTTTC
NA	NA	TRBV6-5	14	TRBJ2-2	CASSSRDNTGELFF	TGTGCCAGCAGTTCCAGGGATAACACCGGGGAGCTGTTTTTT
NA	NA	TRBV19	15	TRBJ2-3	CASNSRQSRTDTQYF	TGTGCCAGCAACTCCCGACAGAGTAGGACAGATACGCAGTATTTT
NA	NA	TRBV18	13	TRBJ1-5	CASSPPERGSQHF	TGTGCCAGCTCACCACCCGAGCGAGGGTCCCAGCATTTT
NA	NA	TRBV5-8	13	TRBJ1-5	CASKSRGNQPQHF	TGTGCCAGCAAGTCGCGTGGCAATCAGCCCCAGCATTTT
TRBD1	once	TRBV19	14	TRBJ1-4	CASLDRGRGEKLFF	TGTGCCAGTCTGGACAGGGGGCGAGGGGAAAAACTGTTTTTT
NA	NA	TRBV5-6	17	TRBJ1-3	CASSLDSLFSSGNTIYF	TGTGCCAGCAGCTTAGACAGTCTGTTTTCCTCTGGAAACACCATATATTTT
NA	NA	TRBV5-1	14	TRBJ2-7	CASSPHSGDYEQYF	TGCGCCAGCAGCCCACACTCAGGGGACTACGAGCAGTACTTC
TRBD1	NA	TRBV7-6	12	TRBJ2-5	CASKTGSETQYF	TGTGCCAGCAAGACAGGGTCCGAGACCCAGTACTTC
NA	NA	TRBV14	15	TRBJ1-1	CASSPRQALNTEAFF	TGTGCCAGCAGCCCCAGACAGGCCTTGAACACTGAAGCTTTCTTT
NA	NA	TRBV2	13	TRBJ1-1	CASRRGGSAEAFF	TGTGCCAGCAGGAGGGGGGGCAGCGCTGAAGCTTTCTTT